The 9 T cell receptor beta chains listed next were all sequenced from one sample in a study of blood T cell repertoires in COVID-19. Using immunoSEQ multiplex PCR, the repertoire was profiled, and TCRdb retains in-frame clones only, with some absent. This repertoire shows about 220,000 clones, almost 85% found once; its top ten account for roughly 2.2%. The sequencing input was peripheral blood. The origin of the receptors is a woman in her seventies with COVID-19, enrolled during active disease.

The count of this clone is one. This chain links TRBV7-2 with TRBJ2-7; possibly TRBD1 for D (5 bases). CDR1 and CDR2 (germline): SGHTA, FQGNSA. CDR3 length: 15 residues. V lost 2 bases and J 5 bases, leaving 16 bases between the germline ends. CDR3 in amino acids: CASSLRQGRRNEQYF. The DNA of the CDR3 is TGTGCCAGCAGCTTAAGGCAGGGCCGCCGGAACGAGCAGTACTTC.

This clone was seen just once. The rearrangement uses TRBV7-2 and TRBJ2-1; a weak D match, TRBD2 (5 bases). The CDR3 has 16 residues. Per germline, CDR1 SGHTA and CDR2 FQGNSA. V was shortened by 1 base and J by 6 bases, with 16 bases between the two germline ends. The CDR3 reads CASSLVGASSVNEQFF. Written as DNA, the CDR3 is TGTGCCAGCAGCTTAGTAGGAGCTAGCAGTGTCAATGAGCAGTTCTTC.

The rearrangement uses TRBV6-1 and TRBJ1-3; no definite D call. The V end lost 2 bases, the J end lost 2 bases, and 10 bases lay between the germline ends. CDR3 length: 15 amino acids. CDR1 and CDR2 from the germline V gene are MNHNS and SASEGT. CDR3: CASSESIGAGNTIYF. Written as DNA, the CDR3 is TGTGCCAGCAGTGAATCAATAGGAGCTGGAAACACCATATATTTT.

This clone has only one observation. The CDR3, as DNA: TGTGCCAGCAGCTTAGTGTTTTCTAGGAGGGAGGGCACTGAAGCTTTCTTT. Amino acid sequence: CASSLVFSRREGTEAFF. The chain carries TRBV7-9 and TRBJ1-1; D not certain. This CDR3 is built from 17 residues. Looked up from germline, CDR1 is SEHNR and CDR2 is FQNEAQ (reference sequence). V was shortened by 1 base and J by 4 bases, with 19 bases between the two germline ends.

This chain links TRBV10-3 with TRBJ1-1; D gene unclear. V lost 10 bases to trimming and J lost 7 bases, with 25 bases between them. The V gene's germline CDR1 is ENHRY and CDR2 SYGVKD. The CDR3 contains 15 residues. CDR3 in DNA: TGTGCCACCGCCCTCAGAGACATTTCAGAGGGTGAAGCTTTCTTT. It codes for CATALRDISEGEAFF.

The gene calls are TRBV30 and TRBJ1-3, with D possibly being TRBD1 (5 bases). Looked up from germline, CDR1 is GTSNPN and CDR2 is SVGIG (reference sequence). Trimming shortened V by 1 base and J by 8 bases, and 15 bases separated the two germline ends. The CDR3 sequence is 14 residues long. This CDR3 reads CAWSGGDSRDTIYF. The CDR3, as DNA: TGTGCCTGGAGTGGTGGGGACTCGAGGGACACCATATATTTT.

CDR3 protein: CASSLLAGDYNEQFF. The CDR3 DNA sequence: TGTGCCAGCAGTCTTCTAGCGGGAGATTACAATGAGCAGTTCTTC. The chain recombines TRBV6-5 with TRBJ2-1; 10 nucleotides agree with TRBD2. CDR1 is MNHEY and CDR2 is SVGAGI in the germline V gene. This CDR3 is built from 15 residues. V was pared by 5 bases and J by 4 bases, with 5 bases of the junction left unmatched.

V gene TRBV27 combines with J gene TRBJ1-2; possibly TRBD1 for D (6 bases). CDR3 length: 15 residues. V lost 5 bases and J 4 bases, leaving 17 bases between the germline ends. Germline CDR1 MNHEY, CDR2 SMNVEV (reference sequence). The CDR3 here is CASSPRLTGIYGYTF. CDR3 in DNA: TGTGCCAGCAGTCCACGACTGACAGGCATCTATGGCTACACCTTC.

The genes are TRBV11-2 and TRBJ1-3; D is perhaps TRBD1 (5 bases). This CDR3 is built from 14 residues. Germline V gene sequence: CDR1 SGHAT, CDR2 FQNNGV. Trimming took 3 bases from V and 7 from J, leaving 13 bases between them. CDR3 sequence reads: CASSLTAGPNTIYF. The DNA of the CDR3 is TGTGCCAGCAGCTTGACGGCAGGGCCGAACACCATATATTTT.